This TCR beta chain is from a study of cytomegalovirus exposure and HLA in healthy donors. At the level of the study: Unique TCR beta sequences numbering over 100 million came from around 180 million T cells in an earlier analysis. Study-level results: Using a false discovery rate of 0.05, a later analysis showed that approximately 16,000 TCR beta sequences were associated with HLA alleles. A later analysis, which compared TCR beta chains of equal frequency, found the HLA-associated ones more clonally expanded.

The PCR had 60 Vbeta and 13 Jbeta primers. The assay was immunoSEQ multiplex PCR, and TCRdb's table has in-frame clones only and misses some. This table has roughly 99,000 clones, around two thirds appearing once. As regards this clone: No antigen is known for it.

The CDR3 contains 13 residues. The trim removed 5 bases at V and 0 bases at J, leaving 1 base unmatched. In germline, CDR1 is SGHVS, CDR2 FQNEAQ. V usage is TRBV7-8 and J usage is TRBJ2-7; 7 bases fit TRBD1. The TCR comes from a male donor in good health and CMV-seronegative. Sequencing was carried out using PBMCs. CDR3 coding DNA: TGTGCCAGCAGCCGGGACAGCTCCTACGAGCAGTACTTC. This translates into CASSRDSSYEQYF.